These 15 T cell receptor beta chains originate from one sample sequenced in a study of blood T cell repertoires in COVID-19. Produced via immunoSEQ multiplex PCR; TCRdb's table is partial and in-frame only. The data contain 300,000 to 400,000 clones, 75% to 90% of them singletons. Sequenced sample: peripheral blood. All receptors come from a woman aged 50 to 65 with COVID-19, enrolled during active disease.

The CDR3 loop is CASRPGQGAFWSGYTF. The CDR3 DNA reads as TGTGCCAGCAGGCCGGGACAGGGGGCTTTCTGGAGTGGCTACACCTTC. V usage is TRBV6-6 and J usage is TRBJ1-2, with 12 bases lining up with TRBD1. The CDR3 is 16 residues long. The J segment lost 7 bases and the V segment lost 6 bases, leaving 12 bases of the junction unmatched. Germline CDR1 and CDR2: MNHNY and SVGAGI (reference sequence).

The CDR3 DNA is TGTGCCAGTAGATCCCTGGGTAGCAGCTACGAGCAGTACTTC. Its translation: CASRSLGSSYEQYF. V usage is TRBV19 and J usage is TRBJ2-7; D uncertain. This CDR3 has 14 amino acids. Germline V gene sequence: CDR1 LNHDA, CDR2 SQIVND (reference sequence). V lost 6 bases and J lost 3, with 15 bases in between.

V is TRBV19 and J is TRBJ2-7; 13 nucleotides line up with TRBD2. Germline V gene data show CDR1 as LNHDA and CDR2 as SQIVND (reference sequence). V shed 2 bases and J 4 bases; nucleotides not matched to a gene: 2. The CDR3 spans 15 residues. For the CDR3, the DNA is TGTGCCAGTAGTATACGACTAGCGGGAGGTTACGAGCAGTACTTC. Protein sequence: CASSIRLAGGYEQYF.

The DNA for the CDR3 is TGTGCCAGTAGTAGGTCGGGAGGACTGTACAATGAGCAGTTCTTC. It specifies CASSRSGGLYNEQFF. The rearrangement joins TRBV19 to TRBJ2-1; 7 bases fit TRBD2. J lost 4 bases, V lost 4 bases, and 7 bases had no gene match. CDR1 and CDR2 (germline): LNHDA, SQIVND (reference sequence). This CDR3 spans 15 amino acids.

The CDR3 region has the DNA TGTGCCAGCAGTTTCGGGACTAGCGTCAATGAGCAGTTCTTC. Translation gives CASSFGTSVNEQFF. The chain recombines TRBV27 with TRBJ2-1; 10 bases are a match to TRBD2. The CDR3 sequence is 14 residues long. J gave up 6 bases and V 3 bases, and 2 bases lay outside the gene matches. CDR1 is MNHEY and CDR2 is SMNVEV in the germline V gene (reference sequence).

The chain has TRBV3-1 (or the pseudogene TRBV3-2) and TRBJ2-3, with a possible D match to TRBD1 (5 bases). The CDR3 covers 12 residues. V was clipped by 2 bases and J by 7 bases, with 7 bases between them. The germline gives CDR1 LGHDT, CDR2 YNNKEL (reference sequence). CDR3 nucleotide sequence: TGTGCCAGCAGCCAAAAGGGGAATACGCAGTATTTT. Translating it yields CASSQKGNTQYF.

This chain connects TRBV5-6 to TRBJ1-2; 8 bases align to TRBD1. The CDR3 is 14 amino acids. CDR1 and CDR2 from the germline V gene are SGHDT and YYEEEE. J was trimmed by 4 bases and V by 4 bases; bases with no gene match: 6. CDR3 loop: CASSPNRGVYGYTF. CDR3 bases: TGTGCCAGCAGCCCAAACAGGGGGGTCTATGGCTACACCTTC.

The chain combines TRBV3-1 (or the pseudogene TRBV3-2) with TRBJ1-6, with 7 bases matching TRBD1. Germline CDR1 is LGHDT and CDR2 is YNNKEL (reference sequence). This CDR3 has 16 amino acids. J gave up 6 bases and V 1 base, and 6 bases lay outside the gene matches. For the CDR3, the DNA is TGTGCCAGCAGCCAAGTAAAACCAGGGGGTAATTCACCCCTCCACTTT. Its protein is CASSQVKPGGNSPLHF.

This rearrangement joins TRBV6-5 to TRBJ1-1; D may be TRBD1 (6 bases). The V and J ends lost 5 bases and 6 bases respectively, with 13 bases between them. Germline lookup yields CDR1 MNHEY and CDR2 SVGAGI. The CDR3 totals 13 residues. CDR3 amino acids: CASSQGKGAEAFF. The CDR3 bases are TGTGCCAGCAGTCAGGGGAAGGGGGCTGAAGCTTTCTTT.

This chain connects TRBV11-2 to TRBJ2-7, with 9 bases fitting TRBD1. V gave up 5 bases and J gave up 5 bases; unmatched junction bases: 10. Germline CDR1 and CDR2: SGHAT and FQNNGV. The CDR3 length is 15 residues. CDR3 nucleotides: TGTGCCAGCAGCGCCCCCGGGACAGGGACCCACGAGCAGTACTTC. Translating it yields CASSAPGTGTHEQYF.

The DNA of the CDR3 is TGTGCCAGCAGCGTAGCGGGGGGCGCTAGTACTGAAGCTTTCTTT. Protein sequence: CASSVAGGASTEAFF. The rearrangement links TRBV9 to TRBJ1-1; D is possibly TRBD1 (6 bases). This CDR3 contains 15 residues. Trimming pared 0 bases from V and 5 bases from J, leaving 14 bases between. Germline assignment: CDR1 SGDLS and CDR2 YYNGEE.

The rearrangement uses TRBV11-2 and TRBJ1-5, with 7 bases aligning to TRBD1. Unmatched junction bases numbered 4, after V lost 1 base and J lost 7 bases. The CDR3 has 14 amino acids. From germline, CDR1 is SGHAT and CDR2 FQNNGV. The CDR3: CASSLVGDSQPQHF. The CDR3 bases are TGTGCCAGCAGCTTAGTGGGGGACAGCCAGCCCCAGCATTTT. Complete variable domain (other parts from reference TRBV11-2 and TRBJ1-5): EAGVAQSPRYKIIEKRQSVAFWCNPISGHATLYWYQQILGQGPKLLIQFQNNGVVDDSQLPKDRFSAERLKGVDSTLKIQPAKLEDSAVYLCASSLVGDSQPQHFGDGTRLSIL.

The chain has TRBV4-3 and TRBJ1-3; D unresolved. Trimming removed 0 bases at V and 4 bases at J, with 13 bases between. Germline CDR1 LGHNA, CDR2 YSLEER. The CDR3 extends over 16 amino acids. In DNA form, the CDR3 reads TGCGCCAGCAGCCAAGATTGGCCGTCGCAAGGAAACACCATATATTTT. Amino acid sequence: CASSQDWPSQGNTIYF.

In its sample, this clone was seen a few times. The chain links TRBV3-1 (or the pseudogene TRBV3-2) to TRBJ1-4, with D tentatively TRBD1 (5 bases). The CDR3 contains 16 residues. The V gene lost 4 bases and the J gene lost 4 bases, with 16 bases spanning the gap. Germline V gene data show CDR1 as LGHDT and CDR2 as YNNKEL (reference sequence). The CDR3 is CASSRRGSPLNEKLFF. The CDR3 DNA reads as TGTGCCAGCAGCCGGCGGGGGAGTCCCCTTAATGAAAAACTGTTTTTT.

CDR3 residues: CASRPSRQGAYTEAFF. CDR3 DNA sequence: TGTGCCAGCAGGCCTTCCCGGCAGGGGGCATACACTGAAGCTTTCTTT. J is TRBJ1-1 and V is TRBV27; 8 positions agree with TRBD1. The length of the CDR3 is 16 residues. CDR1 and CDR2 (germline): MNHEY, SMNVEV (reference sequence). After removal of 6 bases from V and 3 bases from J, the junction contained 12 bases not matched to a gene.